These T cell receptor beta chains were read from a single sample in a study of identical twins. From the 5' RACE reads, TCRdb called clonotypes with MiXCR, one entry per CDR3 protein. The repertoire includes 350,000 to 600,000 distinct CDR3 sequences, 14% of them detected once, and 0.52% sits in the top ten. This sample was shared with a second study, whose subject was yellow fever vaccine responses in identical twins.

The material sequenced was CD4+ T cells sorted from blood. These receptors all stem from a young woman in good health. Each CDR3 is given with its conserved first and last residue. The order of the fields is D gene, clone size, J gene, V gene, CDR3 DNA, CDR3 protein. D genes are given only for firm matches. Clone sizes are given selectively: once, few, many, or a class where the clone is expanded.

- | - | TRBJ2-5 | TRBV27 | TGTGCCAGCATGGACAGACAAGAGACCCAGTACTTC | CASMDRQETQYF
- | few | TRBJ2-1 | TRBV6-2/TRBV6-3 | TGTGCCAGCAGTTACACAGTCTCCCCGCAGTTCTTC | CASSYTVSPQFF
TRBD2 | - | TRBJ2-1 | TRBV11-2 | TGTGCCAGCACCACTTCCGACGGGAGGCGGAATGAGCAGTTCTTC | CASTTSDGRRNEQFF
TRBD2 | few | TRBJ2-1 | TRBV6-2/TRBV6-3 | TGTGCCAGCAGTCCCCCTAGCGGATCTGAGCAGTTCTTC | CASSPPSGSEQFF
- | few | TRBJ2-1 | TRBV5-8 | TGTGCCAGCAGCCACAGGGTGGGTGAGCAGTTCTTC | CASSHRVGEQFF
TRBD2 | - | TRBJ2-1 | TRBV27 | TGTGCCAGCAGCCGTAATCCAAAGCGGGAGTTTTTGGATGAGCAGTTCTTC | CASSRNPKREFLDEQFF
- | many | TRBJ1-1 | TRBV5-6 | TGTGCCAGCAGCTTGAGGGAAGGGGGGCGCGGCACTGAAGCTTTCTTT | CASSLREGGRGTEAFF
- | - | TRBJ1-2 | TRBV28 | TGTGCCAGCAGTTTCGGTCAACGGGGCTATGGCTACACCTTC | CASSFGQRGYGYTF
- | - | TRBJ2-6 | TRBV7-2 | TGTGCCAGCAGCTTAGTTGGAGGAATTGGGGCCAACGTCCTGACTTTC | CASSLVGGIGANVLTF
TRBD2 | few | TRBJ2-2 | TRBV28 | TGTGCCAGCAGGGGGGAGCGGGGGGCCCGAGACGGGGAGCTGTTTTTT | CASRGERGARDGELFF
TRBD1 | few | TRBJ1-2 | TRBV6-1 | TGTGCCAGCAGTCGGACAGGGGAGCGGGGCTACACCTTC | CASSRTGERGYTF
- | few | TRBJ2-3 | TRBV2 | TGTGCCAGCAGTGAAGCGCTTTTCGGGGTTTGGCGAGATACGCAGTATTTT | CASSEALFGVWRDTQYF
- | many | TRBJ2-2 | TRBV5-1 | TGCGCCAGCAGCCCTCGGGCAAGCACCGGGGAGCTGTTTTTT | CASSPRASTGELFF
TRBD2 | - | TRBJ2-5 | TRBV20-1 | TGCAGTGCTAGGCAGGGCGGGGGTTTCCAAGAGACCCAGTACTTC | CSARQGGGFQETQYF
TRBD2 | few | TRBJ2-1 | TRBV5-6 | TGTGCCAGCAGCTGGGGACTAGCGGGAAAGAGCAATGAGCAGTTCTTC | CASSWGLAGKSNEQFF
TRBD2 | few | TRBJ2-7 | TRBV4-3 | TGCGCCAGCAGCCAAGGAGCGGGGGCTCCCTACGAGCAGTACTTC | CASSQGAGAPYEQYF
TRBD2 | few | TRBJ2-1 | TRBV27 | TGTGCCAGCAGTTCTTGGACTAGCGGGAGGGCCGATGAGCAGTTCTTC | CASSSWTSGRADEQFF
TRBD2 | many | TRBJ2-3 | TRBV12-3/TRBV12-4 | TGTGCCAGCAGTCCGGGACTAGCCACAGATACGCAGTATTTT | CASSPGLATDTQYF
- | few | TRBJ2-3 | TRBV7-2 | TGTGCCAGCAGCTTGGTTTTCGCCCGCAGCACAGATACGCAGTATTTT | CASSLVFARSTDTQYF
- | few | TRBJ2-3 | TRBV27 | TGTGCCAGCAGTTTACACGACAGAACCTTAAATACGCAGTATTTT | CASSLHDRTLNTQYF
- | - | TRBJ1-6 | TRBV7-6 | TGTGCCAGCAGCTTTTCCGACAGGAACAATTCACCCCTCCACTTT | CASSFSDRNNSPLHF
TRBD2 | few | TRBJ2-3 | TRBV4-1 | TGCGCCAGCAGCTACGAACTAGCGGGAGGAATGACAGATACGCAGTATTTT | CASSYELAGGMTDTQYF
- | few | TRBJ2-7 | TRBV20-1 | TGCAGTGCTAGAGCTCGGGACGAGCAGTACTTC | CSARARDEQYF
- | many | TRBJ2-1 | TRBV29-1 | TGCAGCGTTGAAGCCATGAAACTAGCCTCCTACAATGAGCAGTTCTTC | CSVEAMKLASYNEQFF
- | few | TRBJ2-7 | TRBV2 | TGTGCCAGCAGTGAAGTTTTCGGGGCCTACGAGCAGTACTTC | CASSEVFGAYEQYF
TRBD1 | - | TRBJ1-5 | TRBV28 | TGTGCCAGCAGGGCAGGGGGTGGCAATCAGCCCCAGCATTTT | CASRAGGGNQPQHF
TRBD1 | few | TRBJ2-7 | TRBV12-3/TRBV12-4 | TGTGCCAGCAGCTCAAAAACGGACAGGGCCCACGAGCAGTACTTC | CASSSKTDRAHEQYF
- | few | TRBJ2-7 | TRBV2 | TGTGCCAGCAGTGATCCAGTTGGGGGTACCTACGAGCAGTACTTC | CASSDPVGGTYEQYF
- | few | TRBJ2-3 | TRBV19 | TGTGCCAGGACCATGGTTGGGCTTCAAGACACAGATACGCAGTATTTT | CARTMVGLQDTDTQYF
TRBD1 | - | TRBJ2-5 | TRBV5-1 | TGCGCCAGCAGCCCCTACAGGGGAGAGACCCAGTACTTC | CASSPYRGETQYF